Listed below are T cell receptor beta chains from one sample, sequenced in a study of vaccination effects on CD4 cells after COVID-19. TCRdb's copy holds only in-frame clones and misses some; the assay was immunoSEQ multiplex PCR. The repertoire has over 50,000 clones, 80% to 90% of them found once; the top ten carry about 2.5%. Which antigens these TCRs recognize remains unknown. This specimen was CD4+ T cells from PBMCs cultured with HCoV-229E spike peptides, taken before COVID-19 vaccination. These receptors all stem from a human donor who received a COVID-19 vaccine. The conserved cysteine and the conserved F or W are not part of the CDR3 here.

ASSSGGNTIY	TRBV7-3
ASTNQRGSPEAF	TRBV19
ASSSGQVPSGNTIY	TRBV18
ASTPVMGANQPQH	TRBV2
ASSDRYYSNQPQH	TRBV19
SGGDHEQF	TRBV29-1
ASSELGLLYGYT	TRBV5-1
ASSLWSHVSTDTQY	TRBV28
ASSQGQGVTEAF	TRBV4-1
ASSAGLGTEAF	TRBV18
ASSPYAGRLQETQY	TRBV5-6
AISDTGADNQPQH	TRBV10-3
ASSQGAANTGELF	TRBV3-1/TRBV3-2
ASSATGRDEQF	TRBV9
ASSSTGDGNTIY	TRBV9
ASMSPGTTGELF	TRBV10-2
ASSPGGQNNQPQH	TRBV18
ASIPHGYNEQF	TRBV25-1
ASSLPVAGGPPISSYNEQF	TRBV5-1
ASSRQGVNTGELF	TRBV9
ASSLTGVSNQPQH	TRBV27
ASSPRTGSGANVLT	TRBV19
SVPFWGYSTDTQY	TRBV29-1
ATSKPNVGELF	TRBV24-1
ASSLKHPGMANSPLH	TRBV7-2